This T cell receptor beta chain was sequenced for a study of blood T cell repertoires in COVID-19. At the level of the study: Samples representing acute and convalescent COVID-19 were sourced from the United States, Italy and Spain. The cDNA or gDNA used as material had been derived from T cells, B-cell-depleted T cells, or PBMCs.

Germline values: CDR1 SGHAT, CDR2 FQNNGV. The CDR3 runs to 16 residues. V was clipped by 6 bases and J by 2 bases, with 14 bases between them. Original methodology: From reference gene primer amplification, estimates of nucleated cell counts were derived. Sequenced by immunoSEQ multiplex PCR; TCRdb stores in-frame clones only, minus some. From that table come the V and J calls and clone size; the DNA was used to work out D and trimming. The profile shows approximately 190,000 clones, around 83% of them singletons. The sequenced sample consisted of peripheral blood. The clonotype comes from a middle-aged woman with acute or convalescent COVID-19. The chain employs TRBV11-2 and TRBJ2-6; D gene unclear. The CDR3, as DNA: TGTGCCAGCAGACTCCTCCGTCCGGCTGGGGCCAACGTCCTGACTTTC. Translated: CASRLLRPAGANVLTF.